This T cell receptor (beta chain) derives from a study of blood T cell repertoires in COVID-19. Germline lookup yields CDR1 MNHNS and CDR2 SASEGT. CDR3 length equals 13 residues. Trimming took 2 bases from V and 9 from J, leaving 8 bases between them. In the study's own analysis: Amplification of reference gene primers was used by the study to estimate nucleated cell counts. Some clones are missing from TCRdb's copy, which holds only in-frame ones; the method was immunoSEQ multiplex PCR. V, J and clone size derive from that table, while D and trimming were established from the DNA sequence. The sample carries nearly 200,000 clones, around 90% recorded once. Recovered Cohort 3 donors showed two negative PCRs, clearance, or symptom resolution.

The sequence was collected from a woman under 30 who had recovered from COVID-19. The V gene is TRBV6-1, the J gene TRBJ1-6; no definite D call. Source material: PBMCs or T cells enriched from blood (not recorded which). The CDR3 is CASSETPSSPLHF. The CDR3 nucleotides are TGTGCCAGCAGTGAAACCCCCAGTTCACCCCTCCACTTT.